This T cell receptor (beta chain) was found in a study of blood T cell repertoires in COVID-19. The overall study: Acute and convalescent COVID-19 specimens originated in the United States, Italy and Spain. Nucleic acid was either cDNA or gDNA, and it came from T cells, B-cell-depleted T cells, or PBMCs.

The V and J ends lost 6 bases and 2 bases, in that order; junction bases with no gene match: 4. The CDR3 runs to 15 residues. Germline CDR1 SGHTA, CDR2 FQGNSA. As originally analysed: Nucleated cell number was recorded as an estimate derived from reference gene primer amplification. Data came from immunoSEQ multiplex PCR; TCRdb stores just in-frame clones and leaves some out. V, J and clone size were drawn from that table, and D and trimming were deduced from the DNA. This sample carries around 150,000 clones, roughly 80% of them seen once, and the ten largest clones take approximately 9.5%. This receptor was obtained from a woman of 80 years or more in a cohort sampled during active or convalescent COVID-19. This chain uses TRBV7-2 with TRBJ2-3, with TRBD2 matching over 11 bases. What was sequenced was peripheral blood. The CDR3 protein is CASRASGGLTDTQYF. The DNA of the CDR3 is TGTGCCAGCAGGGCTAGCGGGGGGCTCACAGATACGCAGTATTTT.